This T cell receptor (beta chain) was sequenced for a study of shared clonotypes between healthy human individuals. General study results and limits: Naive subsets generally exceeded memory subsets in estimated richness. Rarefaction analysis demonstrated incomplete sorted-subset sequencing notwithstanding large depth.

Sequenced by immunoSEQ multiplex PCR; TCRdb stores in-frame clones only, minus some. The sample includes hundreds of thousands of clones, roughly 98% seen only once; the top ten take 0.3%. Naive CD8 cells lacked CD45RO, underwent positive selection for CCR7 and left out terminally differentiated effector memory CD45RA+ cells. A remark on this clone: Antigen unknown.

V trimming: 3 bases; J trimming: 6 bases; junction bases outside the gene matches: 3. CDR1 and CDR2 (germline): LNHNV, YYDKDF (reference sequence). This CDR3 spans 15 amino acids. The sequenced sample consisted of naive CD8+ T cells sorted from blood. This chain uses TRBV15 with TRBJ2-5, with 14 bases fitting TRBD2. This sequence originates from a man between 25 and 39 years old in good health. The CDR3 loop reads CATSSGTSGRQTQYF. The CDR3 DNA reads as TGTGCCACCAGCAGCGGGACTAGCGGGAGACAGACCCAGTACTTC.